What follows are 11 T cell receptor beta chains derived from one specimen sequenced in a study of shared clonotypes between healthy human individuals. Profiling relied on immunoSEQ multiplex PCR, and the TCRdb table lists in-frame clones only, not all of them. The data contain about 480,000 clones, over 60% of them singletons. Input material: PBMCs. The receptors shown here come from a middle-aged woman in good health. Some clones in this sample may be carry-over from other donors' samples.

The chain has TRBV27 and TRBJ2-2; 8 bases match TRBD2. With V trimmed by 5 bases and J by 5 bases, 7 bases remained unmatched. CDR3 length: 15 residues. CDR1 is MNHEY and CDR2 is SMNVEV in the germline V gene (reference sequence). CDR3 sequence: CASSRSGSATGELFF. Written as DNA, the CDR3 is TGTGCCAGCAGTCGGAGCGGGAGTGCGACCGGGGAGCTGTTTTTT.

The chain joins TRBV4-2 to TRBJ2-2; D gene unclear. The ends were cut back, 1 base at V and 6 bases at J, with 9 bases in the middle. CDR1 LGHNA and CDR2 YNFKEQ come from the germline V gene. This CDR3 has 14 residues. CDR3 region: CASSQVGLPGELFF. Written as DNA, the CDR3 is TGTGCCAGCAGCCAAGTCGGGCTCCCCGGGGAGCTGTTTTTT.

V usage is TRBV6-1 and J usage is TRBJ2-5; TRBD2 aligns across 11 bases. The germline gives CDR1 MNHNS, CDR2 SASEGT. V lost 3 bases and J lost 1; bases outside the gene matches: 7. There are 17 residues in the CDR3. The CDR3 region has the DNA TGTGCCAGCAGTGATTATTCCGGGACTAGCGGCCAAGAGACCCAGTACTTC. Its protein is CASSDYSGTSGQETQYF.

The chain has TRBV2 and TRBJ2-1, with 13 bases that match TRBD2. The V gene's germline CDR1 is SNHLY and CDR2 FYNNEI. Trimming took 2 bases from V and 8 from J; bases not matched to a gene: 9. The CDR3 is made up of 17 amino acids. The DNA of the CDR3 is TGTGCCAGCAGTGAAAGGAGACTAGCGGGAGGTCGTGATGAGCAGTTCTTC. Its translation is CASSERRLAGGRDEQFF.

The chain is built from TRBV28 and TRBJ1-2; no clear D. V lost 3 bases, J lost 8 bases, and 10 bases lay in between. CDR1 and CDR2 (germline): MDHEN, SYDVKM. This CDR3 contains 12 residues. CDR3 nucleotides: TGTGCCAGCAGTTTTGGAGGGTTCGGCTACACCTTC. Its translation: CASSFGGFGYTF.

The CDR3 loop reads CASSEVRSLPGTGELFF. The CDR3 DNA reads TGCGCCAGCAGTGAGGTTCGAAGTCTTCCGGGCACCGGGGAGCTGTTTTTT. The chain uses TRBV10-2 and TRBJ2-2; D gene uncertain. Trimming took off 2 bases at V and 4 bases at J, with 17 bases between the two ends. The CDR3 sequence is 17 residues long. In germline, CDR1 is WSHSY, CDR2 SAAADI.

The chain links TRBV19 to TRBJ2-7; possibly TRBD2 for D (5 bases). Trimming took 3 bases from V and 4 from J, leaving 10 bases between them. Germline V gene sequence: CDR1 LNHDA, CDR2 SQIVND (reference sequence). The CDR3 has 13 residues. CDR3 amino acids: CASSIQRGYEQYF. DNA of the CDR3: TGTGCCAGTAGTATTCAGCGCGGGTACGAGCAGTACTTC.

The chain joins TRBV29-1 to TRBJ2-7; D remains ambiguous. CDR1 SQVTM and CDR2 ANQGSEA come from the germline V gene. CDR3 length equals 12 residues. Deletions cut 5 bases from V and 0 bases from J, with 8 bases between. The chain's CDR3 is CSVWTDSYEQYF. CDR3 in DNA: TGCAGCGTTTGGACGGACTCCTACGAGCAGTACTTC.

The rearrangement uses TRBV11-3 and TRBJ2-7; D may be TRBD1 (5 bases). Deletions cut 3 bases from V and 7 bases from J, with 13 bases between. Per germline, CDR1 SGHNT and CDR2 YENEEA. The CDR3 loop spans 13 amino acids. The DNA for the CDR3 is TGTGCCAGCAGCTTGGGCAGGGTGGGAGAGCAGTACTTC. Amino acid sequence: CASSLGRVGEQYF.

The chain recombines TRBV5-4 with TRBJ1-1; D perhaps matches TRBD1 (6 bases). CDR3 length equals 14 residues. Trimming shortened V by 4 bases and J by 6 bases, and 16 bases separated the two germline ends. From germline, CDR1 is SGHNT and CDR2 YYREEE (reference sequence). CDR3 nucleotides: TGTGCCAGCAGCATACGCAACGGGGGCCCTGAAGCTTTCTTT. This translates into CASSIRNGGPEAFF.

The chain uses TRBV6-5 and TRBJ1-2; TRBD1 matches 12 bases. Germline V lookup: CDR1 MNHEY, CDR2 SVGAGI. V trimming: 4 bases; J trimming: 8 bases; junction bases outside the gene matches: 11. The CDR3 length is 16 residues. The DNA for the CDR3 is TGTGCCAGCAGTTCCCGGGCGGGACAGGGGGCGGAAGGCTACACCTTC. Protein: CASSSRAGQGAEGYTF.